The rows below give T cell receptor beta chains drawn from one sample of a study of cytomegalovirus exposure and HLA in healthy donors. Using immunoSEQ multiplex PCR, the repertoire was profiled, and TCRdb retains in-frame clones only, with some absent. The table lists about 180,000 clones, around 82% of them singletons. Sequencing used PBMCs. The receptor source for this set is a boy younger than 10 in good health and CMV-seronegative. The CDR3 runs from the conserved cysteine through the conserved F or W. The D gene is left open where the match is weak. Expanded clones are given a class, and other clones once, few, many or no size at all.

.,.,14,TRBV2,TRBJ2-3,TGTGCCAGCAGTCGGGAATCTCTCACAGATACGCAGTATTTT,CASSRESLTDTQYF
.,.,11,TRBV29-1,TRBJ2-7,TGCAGCGTTGAAGGGGCCGACGAGCAGTACTTC,CSVEGADEQYF
TRBD1,once,14,TRBV2,TRBJ2-5,TGTGCCAGCAGAAGACAGGGGGGACAAGAGACCCAGTACTTC,CASRRQGGQETQYF
.,.,13,TRBV5-6,TRBJ1-1,TGTGCCAGCAGCTCCGACTGGAACACTGAAGCTTTCTTT,CASSSDWNTEAFF
.,.,15,TRBV2,TRBJ1-5,TGTGCCAGCAGTGAGATTTCGGGTAGCAATCAGCCCCAGCATTTT,CASSEISGSNQPQHF
TRBD2,.,15,TRBV14,TRBJ2-1,TGTGCCAGCAGCCAACGCGGGAGACCCTACAATGAGCAGTTCTTC,CASSQRGRPYNEQFF
.,once,15,TRBV6-1,TRBJ2-7,TGTGCCAGCAGCGGCCTACGGCGGGGCCTATACGAGCAGTACTTC,CASSGLRRGLYEQYF
TRBD1,few,14,TRBV5-1,TRBJ1-4,TGCGCCAGCAGCCTTACAGGGGGCGATGAAAAACTGTTTTTT,CASSLTGGDEKLFF
.,few,13,TRBV30,TRBJ1-3,TGTGCCTGGAGACCTAGTAGTGGAAACACCATATATTTT,CAWRPSSGNTIYF
TRBD2,.,19,TRBV5-6,TRBJ2-3,TGTGCCAGCAGCTTGGATCGTCTAGCGGGAGGTTCTAGCACAGATACGCAGTATTTT,CASSLDRLAGGSSTDTQYF
TRBD1,.,14,TRBV6-5,TRBJ2-7,TGTGCCAGCAGTCCCTGGACAGGGGGCTACGAGCAGTACTTC,CASSPWTGGYEQYF
.,.,13,TRBV19,TRBJ2-7,TGTGCCAGTAGTCTCCAGTTGACCTACGAGCAGTACTTC,CASSLQLTYEQYF
.,.,14,TRBV5-1,TRBJ2-2,TGCGCCAGCAGCTTGTCTTGGGCGTCCGGGGAGCTGTTTTTT,CASSLSWASGELFF
.,once,16,TRBV29-1,TRBJ2-2,TGCAGCGTCTCGGGGGGCGTACAGGACGGTTACCGGGAGCTGTTTTTT,CSVSGGVQDGYRELFF
TRBD2,once,18,TRBV10-3,TRBJ2-1,TGTGCCATCAGTGACCTTGGACTAGCGGGAGGGTCCTACAATGAGCAGTTCTTC,CAISDLGLAGGSYNEQFF
.,.,13,TRBV28,TRBJ1-2,TGTGCCAGCAGCCTTACTACATTAAGTGGCTACACCTTC,CASSLTTLSGYTF
TRBD2,.,15,TRBV7-3,TRBJ2-1,TGTGCCAGCAGCTTATCGGCGGGAGTGGGCAATGAGCAGTTCTTC,CASSLSAGVGNEQFF
TRBD2,few,15,TRBV19,TRBJ2-1,TGTGCCAGTAGTATACGGACTAGCGGGAGTAATGAGCAGTTCTTC,CASSIRTSGSNEQFF
TRBD1,.,13,TRBV29-1,TRBJ2-2,TGCAGCACGGGGACAGGAATTACCGGGGAGCTGTTTTTT,CSTGTGITGELFF
TRBD1,.,15,TRBV5-1,TRBJ1-2,TGCGCCAGCAGATTGACGGACAGGGAGATCTATGGCTACACCTTC,CASRLTDREIYGYTF
TRBD1,.,18,TRBV5-1,TRBJ2-3,TGCGCCAGCAGCTTGAGGGCAGGGGGCCGGCCAGACACAGATACGCAGTATTTT,CASSLRAGGRPDTDTQYF
TRBD2,.,19,TRBV4-2,TRBJ2-7,TGTGCCAGCAGCCAAGATAGATGGCTAGCGGAACCCCACTCCTACGAGCAGTACTTC,CASSQDRWLAEPHSYEQYF
TRBD2,.,16,TRBV7-2,TRBJ2-1,TGTGCCAGCAGCTTAGAACTAGCGGGAGGAGCCAATGAGCAGTTCTTC,CASSLELAGGANEQFF
TRBD1,few,16,TRBV6-6,TRBJ1-3,TGTGCCAGCAGCCTAACAGGGGCCAACTCTGGAAACACCATATATTTT,CASSLTGANSGNTIYF
TRBD1,.,16,TRBV5-6,TRBJ2-3,TGTGCCAGCAGCTGGATCCGGGACAGGGCTGTAGATACGCAGTATTTT,CASSWIRDRAVDTQYF
TRBD2,.,18,TRBV18,TRBJ2-7,TGTGCCAGCTCACCACCGCTGGGAGCGGGAGGCCTCTCCTACGAGCAGTACTTC,CASSPPLGAGGLSYEQYF
.,.,15,TRBV28,TRBJ1-5,TGTGCCAGCAGTTTTACCGGGATTAGCAATCAGCCCCAGCATTTT,CASSFTGISNQPQHF
TRBD2,few,15,TRBV4-1,TRBJ2-7,TGCGCCAGCAGCCAAGATCCTAGCGGGATCTGGAGGCAGTACTTC,CASSQDPSGIWRQYF
TRBD1,.,15,TRBV4-1,TRBJ2-5,TGCGCCAGCAGCCAAGATAAGAACAGGGGAGAGACCCAGTACTTC,CASSQDKNRGETQYF
.,.,15,TRBV14,TRBJ2-7,TGTGCCAGCAGCCAAGACTGGGGGCCACCCTACGAGCAGTACTTC,CASSQDWGPPYEQYF
.,.,13,TRBV6-5,TRBJ1-1,TGTGCCAGCACCCGGACAGCAAACACTGAAGCTTTCTTT,CASTRTANTEAFF
.,few,14,TRBV27,TRBJ1-3,TGTGCCAGCCGACAGCTGAGCTCTGGAAACACCATATATTTT,CASRQLSSGNTIYF
TRBD1,.,16,TRBV15,TRBJ2-7,TGTGCCACCAGCAGAGATCTGCTGGACAGGGATTACGAGCAGTACTTC,CATSRDLLDRDYEQYF
TRBD1,.,15,TRBV5-1,TRBJ2-5,TGCGCCAGCAGCGGGGACAGCAGCTCCTTGGAGACCCAGTACTTC,CASSGDSSSLETQYF
.,.,12,TRBV6-6,TRBJ2-7,TGTGCCAGCAGTCCAGACTACCACGAGCAGTACTTC,CASSPDYHEQYF
TRBD1,.,22,TRBV14,TRBJ2-6,TGTGCCAGCAGCAACCGTCGGACAGGGAAGATCAAGGTGGGGTCTGGGGCCAACGTCCTGACTTTC,CASSNRRTGKIKVGSGANVLTF
.,.,14,TRBV7-8,TRBJ1-1,TGTGCCAGCAGCTTAGGACACCTGAACACTGAAGCTTTCTTT,CASSLGHLNTEAFF
TRBD2,.,15,TRBV6-1,TRBJ2-5,TGTGCCAGCAGTACTAGCGGGAGGGAGTGGGAGACCCAGTACTTC,CASSTSGREWETQYF
.,.,13,TRBV30,TRBJ1-2,TGTGCCTGGAGTGTAAGGGGTTCCTATGGCTACACCTTC,CAWSVRGSYGYTF
TRBD2,once,15,TRBV7-6,TRBJ2-3,TGTGCCAGCAGCTTATACGGGAGGGGCACAGATACGCAGTATTTT,CASSLYGRGTDTQYF
.,.,15,TRBV15,TRBJ2-3,TGTGCCACCAGCGCATCAGGGCTGGGTAAAGATACGCAGTATTTT,CATSASGLGKDTQYF
.,.,10,TRBV11-2,TRBJ2-1,TGTGCCAGCGGCCAATCTGAGCAGTTCTTC,CASGQSEQFF
TRBD1,.,10,TRBV6-6,TRBJ1-1,TGTGCCAGCAGCTCAGGGGGTGCTTTCTTT,CASSSGGAFF
.,.,15,TRBV6-5,TRBJ1-5,TGTGCCAGCAGTTACAGTCCGGGATTGGATCAGCCCCAGCATTTT,CASSYSPGLDQPQHF
TRBD2,.,13,TRBV29-1,TRBJ2-2,TGCAGCACGAGCGGGGGGAACACCGGGGAGCTGTTTTTT,CSTSGGNTGELFF